These 11 T cell receptor beta chains share one sample of origin, sequenced in a study of read filtering for tumor transcriptome and immune sequencing. This library used 300 to 500 ng RNA and molecular barcoded adaptors spanning alpha/delta and beta/gamma chains. A single record per CDR3 protein comes from TCRdb applying MiXCR to the reads. The sample contains 35,000 to 50,000 distinct CDR3 sequences, approximately 19% of which appear only once. Sequenced input: a population of CD138-negative cells sorted from bone marrow. These receptors were obtained from a donor over 35 with multiple myeloma.

The chain joins TRBV6-2 or TRBV6-3 to TRBJ2-1; 10 nucleotides line up with TRBD2. The germline V gene has CDR1 MNHEY and CDR2 SVGEGT. V was clipped by 5 bases and J by 11 bases; unmatched bases: 9. CDR3 length: 14 residues. CDR3 bases: TGTGCCAGCAGTCCCCCTCTTAGCGGGAGGCAGCAGTTCTTC. Translating gives CASSPPLSGRQQFF.

The chain carries TRBV6-5 and TRBJ2-7; D call uncertain. This CDR3 has 11 amino acids. The germline gives CDR1 MNHEY, CDR2 SVGAGI. V was clipped by 2 bases and J by 4 bases, with 3 bases between them. The CDR3 DNA is TGTGCCAGCAGTTACGAGTACGAGCAGTACTTC. Amino acids: CASSYEYEQYF.

The table lists this clonotype with a few counts. The chain carries TRBV7-9 and TRBJ1-5, with D maybe TRBD1 (6 bases). The germline V gene encodes CDR1 SEHNR and CDR2 FQNEAQ (reference sequence). V was shortened by 5 bases and J by 9 bases, with 17 bases between the two germline ends. The CDR3 covers 14 residues. CDR3 sequence (DNA): TGTGCCAGCAGCCCGACAGGTGCACTGTCGCCCCAGCATTTT. Protein product: CASSPTGALSPQHF.

This clonotype appeared a single time. A read error may explain this, as a much larger clone is one base away. The V and J genes are TRBV7-2 and TRBJ2-5; D possibly corresponds to TRBD2 (6 bases). In germline, CDR1 is SGHTA, CDR2 FQGNSA. The CDR3 is made up of 13 amino acids. The CDR3 spells CASSSLAQEIQYF. CDR3 nucleotides: TGTGCCAGCAGCTCCCTAGCGCAAGAGATCCAGTACTTC.

The chain is built from TRBV9 and TRBJ2-3, with D perhaps matching TRBD2 (6 bases). V gave up 2 bases and J gave up 0 bases, with 10 bases separating them. The CDR3 totals 15 residues. Germline V lookup: CDR1 SGDLS, CDR2 YYNGEE. CDR3 residues: CASSVSGTSTDTQYF. The CDR3 nucleotides are TGTGCCAGCAGCGTTAGCGGTACTAGCACAGATACGCAGTATTTT.

This clonotype was seen only a few times. The rearrangement links TRBV6-5 to TRBJ2-2; D is unclear. V lost 4 bases to trimming and J lost 8 bases, with 11 bases between them. The CDR3 sequence is 13 residues long. Germline V gene lookup returns CDR1 MNHEY and CDR2 SVGAGI. CDR3 coding DNA: TGTGCCAGCAGTTCCCAATTTGCAGGGGAGCTGTTTTTT. This codes for CASSSQFAGELFF.

This clonotype has ten or more counts. This rearrangement joins TRBV29-1 to TRBJ2-3; 7 nucleotides agree with TRBD1. The junction had 6 bases not matched to a gene; V was cut back by 6 bases and J by 0 bases. The CDR3 runs to 14 residues. The germline gives CDR1 SQVTM, CDR2 ANQGSEA. The CDR3 DNA reads as TGCAGCGTGACCTCAGGGGGAAGCACAGATACGCAGTATTTT. Residues: CSVTSGGSTDTQYF.

A note on this clonotype: A much larger clone is a single base away; this may be a read error. V gene TRBV3-1 combines with J gene TRBJ2-5; D is unclear. The CDR3 spans 11 residues. CDR1 is LGHDT and CDR2 is YNNKEL in the germline V gene (reference sequence). The CDR3 sequence is CVSSQAETQYF. The DNA of the CDR3 is TGTGTCAGCAGCCAAGCTGAGACCCAGTACTTC.

Judged by abundance, this clonotype is medium-sized. The rearrangement uses TRBV24-1 and TRBJ2-1; no definite D call. V was trimmed by 5 bases and J by 7 bases, leaving 8 bases between them. The CDR3 has 12 residues. Germline V gene lookup returns CDR1 KGHDR and CDR2 SFDVKD. This chain's CDR3 is CATSVGWNEQFF. The CDR3 DNA is TGTGCCACCAGTGTTGGCTGGAATGAGCAGTTCTTC.

V usage is TRBV7-2 and J usage is TRBJ2-5; D may be TRBD1 (6 bases). Trimming removed 5 bases at V and 4 bases at J, with 20 bases between. Germline V lookup: CDR1 SGHTA, CDR2 FQGNSA. This CDR3 has 16 amino acids. CDR3 sequence reads: CASSQEGRGRGETQYF. The CDR3 nucleotides read TGTGCCAGCAGCCAAGAAGGCAGGGGAAGGGGAGAGACCCAGTACTTC.

CDR3 nucleotides: TGCGCCAGCAGCGCTACCCCCGGGACCGCGTCCTACAATGAGCAGTTCTTC. Its translation: CASSATPGTASYNEQFF. J is TRBJ2-1 and V is TRBV5-1; either TRBD1 or TRBD2 may fit D (5 bases each). V gave up 4 bases and J gave up 1 base, with 18 bases separating them. CDR3 size: 17 residues. Germline V gene lookup returns CDR1 SGHRS and CDR2 YFSETQ.